What follows are 3 T cell receptor beta chains derived from one specimen sequenced in a study of blood T cells in healthy people across ages. Primers used in a second PCR of roughly 6 to 11 cycles were a sample-barcoded 5' primer and a J-beta primer mix. TCRdb re-derived calls from the 5' RACE reads in MiXCR, one entry per CDR3 protein. Among about 1,600,000 distinct CDR3 sequences, roughly 40% were seen once, and the ten largest hold roughly 7.9%. The material sequenced was blood. The receptors here all came from a woman in her late teens or twenties in good health.

V is TRBV28 and J is TRBJ1-1, with 10 positions matching TRBD1. CDR1 and CDR2 from the germline V gene are MDHEN and SYDVKM. V dropped 5 bases and J dropped 3; count of bases not matched to a gene: 9. CDR3 size: 16 residues. The CDR3 spells CASSLTGGAGDTEAFF. The CDR3 nucleotides are TGTGCCAGCAGTCTGACAGGGGGCGCAGGGGACACTGAAGCTTTCTTT.

This sequence joins TRBV9 and TRBJ2-5; D is perhaps TRBD2 (6 bases). Per the germline V gene, CDR1 is SGDLS and CDR2 is YYNGEE. The CDR3 sequence is 15 residues long. Trimming shortened V by 4 bases and J by 3 bases, and 16 bases separated the two germline ends. The CDR3 reads CASSLLMDYKETQYF. Written as DNA, the CDR3 is TGTGCCAGCAGCCTCCTTATGGACTACAAAGAGACCCAGTACTTC. Drawing the rest from reference TRBV9 and TRBJ2-5, the complete variable domain is DSGVTQTPKHLITATGQRVTLRCSPRSGDLSVYWYQQSLDQGLQFLIQYYNGEERAKGNILERFSAQQFPDLHSELNLSSLELGDSALYFCASSLLMDYKETQYFGPGTRLLVL.

Only a few counts were recorded for this clonotype. This chain joins TRBV6-2 or TRBV6-3 and TRBJ2-1, with 8 bases lining up with TRBD2. V shed 8 bases and J 12 bases; nucleotides not matched to a gene: 12. Looked up from germline, CDR1 is MNHEY and CDR2 is SVGEGT. The CDR3 covers 13 residues. The CDR3 region is CASGDTSGTRQFF. The CDR3 DNA follows: TGTGCCAGCGGCGATACCTCCGGGACTAGGCAGTTCTTC.